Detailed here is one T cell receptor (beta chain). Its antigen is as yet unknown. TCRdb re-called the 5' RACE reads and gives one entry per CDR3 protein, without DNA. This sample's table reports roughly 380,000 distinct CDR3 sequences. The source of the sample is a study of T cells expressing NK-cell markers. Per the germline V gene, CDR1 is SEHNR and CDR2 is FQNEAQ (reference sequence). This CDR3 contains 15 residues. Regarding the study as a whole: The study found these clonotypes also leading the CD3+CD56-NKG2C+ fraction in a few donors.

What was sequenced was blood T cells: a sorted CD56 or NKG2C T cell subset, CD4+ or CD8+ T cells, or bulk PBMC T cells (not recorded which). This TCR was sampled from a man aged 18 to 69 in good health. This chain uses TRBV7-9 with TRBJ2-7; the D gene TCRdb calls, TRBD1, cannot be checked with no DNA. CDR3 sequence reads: CASSLEGRGGYEQYF. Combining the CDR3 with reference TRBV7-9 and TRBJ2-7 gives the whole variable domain DTGVSQNPRHKITKRGQNVTFRCDPISEHNRLYWYRQTLGQGPEFLTYFQNEAQLEKSRLLSDRFSAERPKGSFSTLEIQRTEQGDSAMYLCASSLEGRGGYEQYFGPGTRLTVT.